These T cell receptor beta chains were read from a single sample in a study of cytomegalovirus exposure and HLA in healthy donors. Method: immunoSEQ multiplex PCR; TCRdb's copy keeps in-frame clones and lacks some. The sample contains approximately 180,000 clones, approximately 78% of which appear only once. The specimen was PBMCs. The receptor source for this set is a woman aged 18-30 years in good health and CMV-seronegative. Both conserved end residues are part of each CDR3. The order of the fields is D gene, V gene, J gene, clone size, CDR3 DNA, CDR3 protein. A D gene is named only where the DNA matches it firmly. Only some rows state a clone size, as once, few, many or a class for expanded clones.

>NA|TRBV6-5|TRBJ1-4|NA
TGTGCCAGCAGTTACTCCGAAGGGGCCGAAAAACTGTTTTTT
CASSYSEGAEKLFF
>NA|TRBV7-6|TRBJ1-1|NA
TGTGCCAGCAGCTTAGGAGCTGGGGAGGGGTACGGGGACACTGAAGCTTTCTTT
CASSLGAGEGYGDTEAFF
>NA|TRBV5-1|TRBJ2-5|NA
TGCGCCAGCAGCTTGGTACAAGAGACCCAGTACTTC
CASSLVQETQYF
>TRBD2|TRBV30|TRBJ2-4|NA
TGTGCCTGGAGTGTAAAAGAGGGCGGGAGAGAGAAAAACATTCAGTACTTC
CAWSVKEGGREKNIQYF
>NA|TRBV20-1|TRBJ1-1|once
TGCAGTGCTAGTAGAGGCTCTGAAGCTTTCTTT
CSASRGSEAFF
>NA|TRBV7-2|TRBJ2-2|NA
TGTGCCAGCAGCTTCGGCAGGGGCACCGGGGAGCTGTTTTTT
CASSFGRGTGELFF
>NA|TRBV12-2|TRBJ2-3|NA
TGTGCAAGTCGCCCCCCCCTCTGCGGTAGCACAGATACGCAGTATTTT
CASRPPLCGSTDTQYF
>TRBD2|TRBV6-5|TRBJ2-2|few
TGTGCCAGCAGATACCTAGCGGTGAACACCGGGGAGCTGTTTTTT
CASRYLAVNTGELFF
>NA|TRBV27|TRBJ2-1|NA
TGTGCCAGCAGTTTATCGAAGGGGATATCCTACAATGAGCAGTTCTTC
CASSLSKGISYNEQFF
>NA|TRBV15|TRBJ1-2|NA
TGTGCCACCAGCAGAGGGGGCCTAAACCAGGCGCATGGCTACACCTTC
CATSRGGLNQAHGYTF
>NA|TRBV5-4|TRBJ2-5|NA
TGTGCCAGCAGTGGAACCGGGGAGACCCAGTACTTC
CASSGTGETQYF
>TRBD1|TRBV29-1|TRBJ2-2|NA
TGCAGCGTAGGAAGGGACAGGGGATCGGGAACCGGGGAGCTGTTTTTT
CSVGRDRGSGTGELFF
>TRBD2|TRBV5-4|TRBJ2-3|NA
TGTACCAGCAGCATGACCGGGACTAGCGGGAGGAACACAGATACGCAGTATTTT
CTSSMTGTSGRNTDTQYF
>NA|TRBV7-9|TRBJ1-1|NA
TGTGCCAGCAGCCGGTCCAGCTCACGAGGAACTGAAGCTTTCTTT
CASSRSSSRGTEAFF
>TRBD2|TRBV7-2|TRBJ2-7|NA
TGTGCCAGCAGCTTAGTTACTAGCGGGCTGAGAACCTACGAGCAGTACTTC
CASSLVTSGLRTYEQYF
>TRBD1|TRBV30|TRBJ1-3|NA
TGTGCCTGGATGCTGGGACAGTCCTCTGGAAACACCATATATTTT
CAWMLGQSSGNTIYF
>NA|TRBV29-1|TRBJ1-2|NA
TGCAGCGTTGATCTCTACACCTTC
CSVDLYTF
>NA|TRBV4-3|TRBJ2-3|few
TGCGCCAGCAGCCAAGAAGTGGGAGGCCAGACGGGCCAGTATTTT
CASSQEVGGQTGQYF
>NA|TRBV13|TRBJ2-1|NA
TGTGCCAGCAGCTTAGGGGACTTCCTTAATGAGCAGTTCTTC
CASSLGDFLNEQFF
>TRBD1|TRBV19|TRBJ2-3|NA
TGTGCCAGCGCCCAGGGGGCAGATACGCAGTATTTT
CASAQGADTQYF
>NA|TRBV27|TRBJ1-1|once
TGTGCCAGCAGTTACCAGGGGCGGGAAGCTTTCTTT
CASSYQGREAFF
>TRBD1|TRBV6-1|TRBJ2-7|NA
TGTGCCAGCAGTGAAGGGGGCTACGGGACAGGGGGTAGCTCCTACGAGCAGTACTTC
CASSEGGYGTGGSSYEQYF
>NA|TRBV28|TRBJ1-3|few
TGTGCCAGCAGTTTTAGGGGCACTGGAAACACCATATATTTT
CASSFRGTGNTIYF
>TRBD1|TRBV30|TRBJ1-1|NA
TGTGCCTGGGGGGACAGATTTTACGAAGCTTTCTTT
CAWGDRFYEAFF
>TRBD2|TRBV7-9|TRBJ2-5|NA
TGTGCCAGCAGCCCCTGGACTAGCGGGACGAGGCAAGAGACCCAGTACTTC
CASSPWTSGTRQETQYF
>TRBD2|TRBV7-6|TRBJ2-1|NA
TGTGCCAGCAGCTCCCCGCTCTCAACTGGCGGGAGAGTCGGTGAGCAGTTCTTC
CASSSPLSTGGRVGEQFF
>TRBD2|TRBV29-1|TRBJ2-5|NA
TGCAGCGTTAAACCAGCGGGAGAGGAAGAGACCCAGTACTTC
CSVKPAGEEETQYF
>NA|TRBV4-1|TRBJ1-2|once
TGCGCCAGCAGCCGAGCAGCGGTTGGGGGCTACACCTTC
CASSRAAVGGYTF
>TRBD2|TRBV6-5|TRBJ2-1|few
TGTGCCAGCAGTCAAACTAGCGGGAGGCGGAATGAGCAGTTCTTC
CASSQTSGRRNEQFF
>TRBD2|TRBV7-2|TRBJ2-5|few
TGTGCCAGCAGCTTAGACCGGGGGGGAGTAGAGACCCAGTACTTC
CASSLDRGGVETQYF
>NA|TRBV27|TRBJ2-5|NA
TGTGCCAGCAGTTGGGGGGGCGGCCAAGAGACCCAGTACTTC
CASSWGGGQETQYF